The 15 T cell receptor beta chains reported below all come from one sample, sequenced in a study of blood T cell repertoires in COVID-19. Some clones are missing from TCRdb's copy, which holds only in-frame ones; the method was immunoSEQ multiplex PCR. The table lists roughly 280,000 clones, under 95% of them singletons. Sequencing was performed on PBMCs or T cells enriched from blood (not recorded which). Every receptor here comes from a man between 35 and 55 years old who had been exposed to COVID-19.

The chain couples TRBV29-1 to TRBJ1-2; 8 positions agree with TRBD1. The germline V gene encodes CDR1 SQVTM and CDR2 ANQGSEA. The CDR3 runs to 10 residues. J gave up 6 bases and V 7 bases, and 1 base lay outside the gene matches. As DNA, the CDR3 is TGCAGCGCAGGGGGCGATGGCTACACCTTC. Its translation is CSAGGDGYTF.

The chain has TRBV7-9 and TRBJ1-2; 7 nucleotides match TRBD1. The CDR3 extends over 14 amino acids. CDR1 SEHNR and CDR2 FQNEAQ come from the germline V gene (reference sequence). The V gene end was trimmed by 5 bases and the J gene end by 3 bases; junction bases not matched to a gene: 6. Here the CDR3 DNA reads TGTGCCAGCAGCACCAACAGGGGTGACTATGGCTACACCTTC. Residues: CASSTNRGDYGYTF.

The V call is TRBV19, the J call TRBJ1-1; D may be TRBD1 (5 bases). The CDR3 covers 14 residues. V gave up 10 bases and J gave up 0 bases, with 15 bases separating them. CDR1 is LNHDA, CDR2 SQIVND, per germline (reference sequence). CDR3 DNA: TGTGCCACCACGGGGGGGATTTTGAACACTGAAGCTTTCTTT. It specifies CATTGGILNTEAFF.

This clone was detected once. V and J are TRBV28 and TRBJ1-4; 7 bases line up with TRBD1. The J segment lost 0 bases and the V segment lost 8 bases, leaving 12 bases of the junction unmatched. The germline gives CDR1 MDHEN, CDR2 SYDVKM. The CDR3 totals 17 residues. CDR3 nucleotide sequence: TGTGCCAGCTTGACAGGGACAAGGGTTGCAACTAATGAAAAACTGTTTTTT. Encoded protein: CASLTGTRVATNEKLFF. The full variable domain, in which reference TRBV28 and TRBJ1-4 provide the parts outside the CDR3, is DVKVTQSSRYLVKRTGEKVFLECVQDMDHENMFWYRQDPGLGLRLIYFSYDVKMKEKGDIPEGYSVSREKKERFSLILESASTNQTSMYLCASLTGTRVATNEKLFFGSGTQLSVL.

V is TRBV6-6 and J is TRBJ1-2, with 7 positions matching TRBD1. The CDR3 spans 14 residues. V was clipped by 4 bases and J by 4 bases; unmatched bases: 6. Germline-derived CDR1 and CDR2 are MNHNY and SVGAGI (reference sequence). CDR3: CASSSPRDSYGYTF. The CDR3 DNA follows: TGTGCCAGCAGTTCGCCCCGGGACAGCTATGGCTACACCTTC.

The chain uses TRBV28 and TRBJ1-2, with 8 bases aligning to TRBD1. CDR3 size: 14 residues. Germline CDR1 MDHEN, CDR2 SYDVKM. The V segment lost 5 bases and the J segment 0 bases; nucleotides outside the gene matches: 2. In DNA form, the CDR3 reads TGTGCCAGCAGTGGGACAGGCCCTAACTATGGCTACACCTTC. Protein sequence: CASSGTGPNYGYTF.

The chain combines TRBV18 with TRBJ2-5, with D perhaps TRBD1 (6 bases). Looked up from germline, CDR1 is KGHSH and CDR2 is LQKENI. The CDR3 sequence is 14 residues long. V lost 2 bases and J 5 bases, leaving 12 bases between the germline ends. The CDR3 region is CASSPKTGTETQYF. CDR3 DNA sequence: TGTGCCAGCTCACCAAAAACAGGGACGGAGACCCAGTACTTC.

The chain has TRBV6-6 and TRBJ2-1; 12 bases are a match to TRBD2. V dropped 5 bases and J dropped 4; count of bases not matched to a gene: 24. The CDR3 consists of 22 residues. CDR1 is MNHNY and CDR2 is SVGAGI in the germline V gene (reference sequence). As DNA, the CDR3 is TGTGCCAGCAGTCTCCTACCTCTTTGGACTAGCGGGACTGAAGGAGGGTACAATGAGCAGTTCTTC. Protein product: CASSLLPLWTSGTEGGYNEQFF.

The rearrangement links TRBV19 to TRBJ1-1; 8 bases are shared with TRBD1. V was pared by 4 bases and J by 6 bases, with 7 bases of the junction left unmatched. The CDR3 spans 14 residues. The V gene's germline CDR1 is LNHDA and CDR2 SQIVND (reference sequence). The CDR3 bases are TGTGCCAGTAGTACAACAGGGGGATCGCCTGAAGCTTTCTTT. It yields the protein CASSTTGGSPEAFF.

V and J are TRBV11-2 and TRBJ2-7; 9 positions agree with TRBD1. The trim removed 5 bases at V and 3 bases at J, leaving 14 bases unmatched. This CDR3 has 17 amino acids. Germline V gives CDR1 SGHAT, CDR2 FQNNGV. CDR3 DNA sequence: TGTGCCAGCAGCCAAAACCACAGGGGGCGATACGGCTACGAGCAGTACTTC. Protein sequence: CASSQNHRGRYGYEQYF.

V usage is TRBV9 and J usage is TRBJ2-3, with D possibly TRBD1 on 6 matching bases. From germline, CDR1 is SGDLS and CDR2 YYNGEE. The length of the CDR3 is 18 residues. Trimming stripped 3 bases from V and 4 bases from J, with 24 bases between. Written as DNA, the CDR3 is TGTGCCAGCAGCGGAGGGACAACCATGGGGGCGTCATCAGATACGCAGTATTTT. Protein: CASSGGTTMGASSDTQYF.

V is TRBV28 and J is TRBJ1-2; maybe TRBD1 (6 bases). Germline V lookup: CDR1 MDHEN, CDR2 SYDVKM. V was cut by 6 bases and J by 0 bases, with 14 bases left in between. The CDR3 totals 15 residues. The CDR3 DNA follows: TGTGCCAGCAGCCAGGGGCCAGGAACTAACTATGGCTACACCTTC. This translates into CASSQGPGTNYGYTF.

The chain combines TRBV5-1 with TRBJ2-7; 7 nucleotides align to TRBD2. This CDR3 is 14 amino acids long. The V and J ends lost 7 bases and 4 bases, in that order; junction bases with no gene match: 11. Germline V lookup: CDR1 SGHRS, CDR2 YFSETQ. The chain's CDR3 is CASSKSGTLYEQYF. CDR3 DNA sequence: TGCGCCAGCTCCAAAAGCGGGACCCTATACGAGCAGTACTTC. The whole variable domain, remainder taken from reference TRBV5-1 and TRBJ2-7, is KAGVTQTPRYLIKTRGQQVTLSCSPISGHRSVSWYQQTPGQGLQFLFEYFSETQRNKGNFPGRFSGRQFSNSRSEMNVSTLELGDSALYLCASSKSGTLYEQYFGPGTRLTVT.

J is TRBJ1-2 and V is TRBV30, with D uncertain. The CDR3 consists of 13 residues. Germline CDR1 is GTSNPN and CDR2 is SVGIG (reference sequence). V was clipped by 1 base and J by 7 bases, with 13 bases between them. The CDR3 region is CAWSGMTLGGYTF. CDR3 nucleotides: TGTGCCTGGAGTGGCATGACATTGGGTGGCTACACCTTC. Complete variable domain (other parts from reference TRBV30 and TRBJ1-2): SQTIHQWPATLVQPVGSPLSLECTVEGTSNPNLYWYRQAAGRGLQLLFYSVGIGQISSEVPQNLSASRPQDRQFILSSKKLLLSDSGFYLCAWSGMTLGGYTFGSGTRLTVV.

The J gene is TRBJ2-1, the V gene TRBV9; weak D call: TRBD2 (5 bases). V was cut by 4 bases and J by 7 bases, with 12 bases left in between. This CDR3 contains 13 residues. Germline-derived CDR1 and CDR2 are SGDLS and YYNGEE. The CDR3 loop reads CASSPNRGNEQFF. In DNA form, the CDR3 reads TGTGCCAGCAGCCCGAATCGGGGTAATGAGCAGTTCTTC.